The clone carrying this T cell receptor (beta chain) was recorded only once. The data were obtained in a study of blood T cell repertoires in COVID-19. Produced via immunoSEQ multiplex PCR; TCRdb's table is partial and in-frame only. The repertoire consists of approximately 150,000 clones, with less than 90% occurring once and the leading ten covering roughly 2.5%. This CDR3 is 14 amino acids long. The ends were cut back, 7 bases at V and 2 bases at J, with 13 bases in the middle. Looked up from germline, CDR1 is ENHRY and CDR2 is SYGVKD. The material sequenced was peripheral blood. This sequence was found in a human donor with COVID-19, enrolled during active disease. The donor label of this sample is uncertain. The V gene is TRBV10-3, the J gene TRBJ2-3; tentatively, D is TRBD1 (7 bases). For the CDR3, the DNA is TGTGCCATCATGGGGGGACAGCACACAGATACGCAGTATTTT. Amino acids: CAIMGGQHTDTQYF.